A selection of T cell receptor beta chains follows, all from one sample in a study of OX40 agonist ivuxolimab in advanced cancers. Assay used: immunoSEQ multiplex PCR; TCRdb lists only in-frame clones, some missing. The sample comprises approximately 60,000 clones, roughly 82% of which are singletons, and roughly 2% rests with the top ten. The sample in question was CD4+ or CD8+ T cells sorted from blood, obtained in a trial of the OX40 agonist ivuxolimab. All receptors derive from an adult with an advanced solid tumor such as melanoma, head and neck, liver or kidney cancer. Each CDR3 is given with its conserved first and last residue. A D gene is named only where the DNA matches it firmly. Clone size, where shown, is once, few, many, or a class for clones that have expanded.

-,TRBV19,TRBJ2-3,TRBD1,CASSIDQGVTDTQYF,TGTGCCAGTAGTATAGATCAGGGGGTTACAGATACGCAGTATTTT
-,TRBV7-9,TRBJ2-7,TRBD2,CASSSGGSNEQYF,TGTGCCAGCAGCTCGGGGGGAAGCAACGAGCAGTACTTC
-,TRBV7-2,TRBJ2-1,TRBD1,CASSFLTGGNEQFF,TGTGCCAGCAGCTTTCTAACAGGGGGCAATGAGCAGTTCTTC
few,TRBV5-4,TRBJ2-5,-,CASSLAAMGYRETQYF,TGTGCCAGCAGCTTGGCGGCCATGGGGTATCGAGAGACCCAGTACTTC
once,TRBV5-6,TRBJ2-1,TRBD2,CASSLAGSGGDHNEQFF,TGTGCCAGCAGCTTGGCGGGTAGCGGGGGGGATCACAATGAGCAGTTCTTC
-,TRBV18,TRBJ1-1,-,CASSPREDTEAFF,TGTGCCAGCTCACCAAGGGAGGACACTGAAGCTTTCTTT
-,TRBV19,TRBJ2-7,-,CASTSVDEQYF,TGTGCCAGTACCTCGGTCGACGAGCAGTACTTC
-,TRBV7-2,TRBJ1-2,-,CASSPGGRFLYGYTF,TGTGCCAGTAGTCCGGGGGGGCGCTTTCTCTATGGCTACACCTTC
few,TRBV19,TRBJ2-3,-,CASSIRAIGGTDTQYF,TGTGCCAGTAGTATTCGTGCGATTGGAGGCACAGATACGCAGTATTTT
-,TRBV12-5,TRBJ1-1,-,CASGLPGLAEAFF,TGTGCTAGTGGTTTGCCGGGGCTGGCTGAAGCTTTCTTT
-,TRBV27,TRBJ1-6,TRBD1,CASKPPGQGAGNSPLHF,TGTGCCAGCAAACCACCGGGACAGGGGGCCGGTAATTCACCCCTCCACTTT
-,TRBV4-1,TRBJ1-3,-,CASSLPGNTIYF,TGCGCCAGCAGCCTACCTGGAAACACCATATATTTT
once,TRBV19,TRBJ2-1,TRBD2,CASTIAGVGNEQFF,TGTGCCAGCACTATCGCGGGAGTTGGTAATGAGCAGTTCTTC